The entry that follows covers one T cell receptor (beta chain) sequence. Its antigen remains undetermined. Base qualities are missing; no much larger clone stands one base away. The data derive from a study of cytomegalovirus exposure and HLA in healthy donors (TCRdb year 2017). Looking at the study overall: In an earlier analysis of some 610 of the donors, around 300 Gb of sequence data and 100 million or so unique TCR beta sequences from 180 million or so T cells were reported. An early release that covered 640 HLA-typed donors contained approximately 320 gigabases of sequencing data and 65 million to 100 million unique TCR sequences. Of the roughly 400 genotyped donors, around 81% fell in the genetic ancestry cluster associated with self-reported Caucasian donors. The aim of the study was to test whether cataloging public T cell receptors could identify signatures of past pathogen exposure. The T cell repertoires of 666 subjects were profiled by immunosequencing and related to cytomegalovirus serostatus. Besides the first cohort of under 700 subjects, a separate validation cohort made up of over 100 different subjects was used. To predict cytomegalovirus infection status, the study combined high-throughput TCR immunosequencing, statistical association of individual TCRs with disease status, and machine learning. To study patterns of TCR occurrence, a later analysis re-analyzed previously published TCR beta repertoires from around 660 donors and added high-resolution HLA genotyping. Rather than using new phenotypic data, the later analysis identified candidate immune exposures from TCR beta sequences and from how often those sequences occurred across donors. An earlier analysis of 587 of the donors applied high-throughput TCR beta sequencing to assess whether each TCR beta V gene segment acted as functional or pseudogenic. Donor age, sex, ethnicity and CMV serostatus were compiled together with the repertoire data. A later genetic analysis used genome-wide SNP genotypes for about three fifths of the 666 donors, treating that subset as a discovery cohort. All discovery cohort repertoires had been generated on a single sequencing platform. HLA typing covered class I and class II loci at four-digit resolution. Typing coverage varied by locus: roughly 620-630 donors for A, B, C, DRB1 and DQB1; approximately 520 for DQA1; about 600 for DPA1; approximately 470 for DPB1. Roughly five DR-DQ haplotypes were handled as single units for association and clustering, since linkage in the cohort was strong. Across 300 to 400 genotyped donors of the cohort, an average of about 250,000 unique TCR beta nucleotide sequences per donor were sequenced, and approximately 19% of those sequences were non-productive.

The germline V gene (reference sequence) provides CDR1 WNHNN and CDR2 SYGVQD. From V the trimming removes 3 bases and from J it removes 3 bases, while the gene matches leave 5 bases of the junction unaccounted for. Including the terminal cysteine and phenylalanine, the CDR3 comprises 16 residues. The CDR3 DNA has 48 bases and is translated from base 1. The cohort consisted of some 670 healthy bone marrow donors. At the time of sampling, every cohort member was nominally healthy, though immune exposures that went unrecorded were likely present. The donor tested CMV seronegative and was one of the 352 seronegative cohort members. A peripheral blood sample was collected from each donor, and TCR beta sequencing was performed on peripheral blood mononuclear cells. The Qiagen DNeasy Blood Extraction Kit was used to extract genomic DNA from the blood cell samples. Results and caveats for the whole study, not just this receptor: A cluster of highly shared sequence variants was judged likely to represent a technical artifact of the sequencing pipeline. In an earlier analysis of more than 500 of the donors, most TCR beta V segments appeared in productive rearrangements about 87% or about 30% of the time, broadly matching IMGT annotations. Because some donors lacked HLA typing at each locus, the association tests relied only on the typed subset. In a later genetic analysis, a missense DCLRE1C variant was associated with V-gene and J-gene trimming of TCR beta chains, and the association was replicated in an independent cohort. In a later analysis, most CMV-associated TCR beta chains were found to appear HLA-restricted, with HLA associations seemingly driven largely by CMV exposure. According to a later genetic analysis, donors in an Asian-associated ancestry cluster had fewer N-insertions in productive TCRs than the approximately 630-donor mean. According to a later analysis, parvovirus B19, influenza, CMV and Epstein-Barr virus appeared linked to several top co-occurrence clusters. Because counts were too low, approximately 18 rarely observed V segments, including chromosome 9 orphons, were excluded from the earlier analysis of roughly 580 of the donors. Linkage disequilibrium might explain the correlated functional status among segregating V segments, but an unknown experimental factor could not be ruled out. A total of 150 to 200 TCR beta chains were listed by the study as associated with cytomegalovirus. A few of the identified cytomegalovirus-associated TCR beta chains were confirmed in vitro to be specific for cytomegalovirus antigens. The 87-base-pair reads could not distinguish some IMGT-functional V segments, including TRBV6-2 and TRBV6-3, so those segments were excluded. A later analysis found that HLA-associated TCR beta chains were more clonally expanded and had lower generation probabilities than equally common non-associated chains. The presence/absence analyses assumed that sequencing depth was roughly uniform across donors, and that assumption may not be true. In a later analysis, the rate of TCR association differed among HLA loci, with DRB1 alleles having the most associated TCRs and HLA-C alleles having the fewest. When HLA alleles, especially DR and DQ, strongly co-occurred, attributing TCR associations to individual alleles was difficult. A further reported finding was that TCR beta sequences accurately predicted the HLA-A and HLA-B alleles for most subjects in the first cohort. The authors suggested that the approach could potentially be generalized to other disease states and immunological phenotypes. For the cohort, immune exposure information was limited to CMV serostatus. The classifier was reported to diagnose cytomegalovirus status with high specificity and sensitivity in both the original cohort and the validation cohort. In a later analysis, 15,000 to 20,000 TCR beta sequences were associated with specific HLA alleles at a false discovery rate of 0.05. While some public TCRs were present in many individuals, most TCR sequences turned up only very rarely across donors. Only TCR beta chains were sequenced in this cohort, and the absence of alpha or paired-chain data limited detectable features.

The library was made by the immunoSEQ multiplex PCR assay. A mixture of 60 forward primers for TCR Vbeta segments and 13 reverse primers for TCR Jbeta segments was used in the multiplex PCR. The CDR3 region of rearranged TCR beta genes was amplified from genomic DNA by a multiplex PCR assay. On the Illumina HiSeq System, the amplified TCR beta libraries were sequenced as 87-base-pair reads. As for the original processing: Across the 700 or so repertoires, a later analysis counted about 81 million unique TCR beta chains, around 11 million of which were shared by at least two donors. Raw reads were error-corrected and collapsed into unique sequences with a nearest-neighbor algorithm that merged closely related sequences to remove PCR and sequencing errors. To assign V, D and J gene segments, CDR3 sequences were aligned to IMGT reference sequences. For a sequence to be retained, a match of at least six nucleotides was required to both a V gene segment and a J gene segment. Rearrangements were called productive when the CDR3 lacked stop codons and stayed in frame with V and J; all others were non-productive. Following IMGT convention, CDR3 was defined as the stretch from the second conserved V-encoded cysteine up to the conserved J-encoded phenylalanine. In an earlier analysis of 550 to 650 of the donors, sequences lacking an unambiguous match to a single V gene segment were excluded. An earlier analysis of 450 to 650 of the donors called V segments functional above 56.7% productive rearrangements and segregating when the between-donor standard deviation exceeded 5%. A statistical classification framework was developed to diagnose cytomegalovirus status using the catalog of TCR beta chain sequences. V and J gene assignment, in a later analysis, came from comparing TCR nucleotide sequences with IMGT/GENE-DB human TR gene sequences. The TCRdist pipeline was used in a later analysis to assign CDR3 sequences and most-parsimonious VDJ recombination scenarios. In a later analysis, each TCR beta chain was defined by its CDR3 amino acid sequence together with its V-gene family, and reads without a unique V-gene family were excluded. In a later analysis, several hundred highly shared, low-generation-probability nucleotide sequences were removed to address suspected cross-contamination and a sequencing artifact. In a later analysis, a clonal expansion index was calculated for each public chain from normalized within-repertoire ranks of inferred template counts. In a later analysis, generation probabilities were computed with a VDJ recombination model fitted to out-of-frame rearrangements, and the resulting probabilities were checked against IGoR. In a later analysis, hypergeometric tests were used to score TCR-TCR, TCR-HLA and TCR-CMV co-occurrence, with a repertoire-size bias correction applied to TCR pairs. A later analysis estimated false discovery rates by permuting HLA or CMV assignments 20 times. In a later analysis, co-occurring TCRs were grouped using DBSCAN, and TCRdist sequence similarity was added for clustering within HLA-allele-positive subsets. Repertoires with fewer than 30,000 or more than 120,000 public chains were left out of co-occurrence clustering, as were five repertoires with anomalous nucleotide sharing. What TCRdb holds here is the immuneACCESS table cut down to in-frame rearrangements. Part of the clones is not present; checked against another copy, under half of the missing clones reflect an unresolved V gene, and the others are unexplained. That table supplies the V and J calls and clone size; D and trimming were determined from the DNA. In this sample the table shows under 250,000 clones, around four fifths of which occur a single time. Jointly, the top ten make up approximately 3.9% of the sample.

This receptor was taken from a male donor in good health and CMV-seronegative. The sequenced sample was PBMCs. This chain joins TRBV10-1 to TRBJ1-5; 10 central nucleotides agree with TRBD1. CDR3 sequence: CASSDGTGDLNQPQHF. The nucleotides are TGCGCCAGCAGTGACGGGACAGGGGACCTCAATCAGCCCCAGCATTTT.